This T cell receptor beta chain was sequenced for a study of cytomegalovirus exposure and HLA in healthy donors. Study-level background: Genotyping showed approximately 81% of approximately 430 donors falling in the Caucasian-associated ancestry cluster. Study-wide points: A missense DCLRE1C variant was associated with V- and J-gene trimming of TCR beta chains in a later analysis, and an independent cohort replicated the association.

In regard to this clone: Its antigen remains unidentified.

PCR involved 60 Vbeta and 13 Jbeta primers. TCRdb's table, derived via immunoSEQ multiplex PCR, lists solely in-frame clones and lacks some. The record lists roughly 60,000 clones, of which the ten most abundant hold around 2.1%. V lost 8 bases and J 3 bases, leaving 14 bases between the germline ends. The CDR3 is made up of 14 amino acids. Germline CDR1 reads MNHNS; CDR2 reads SASEGT. The rearrangement uses TRBV6-1 and TRBJ2-1; TRBD2 is a possible D gene (6 bases). The sample was PBMCs. This TCR was sampled from a woman aged 18-30 years in good health and CMV-seronegative. The CDR3: CASGGTVGYNEQFF. CDR3 sequence (DNA): TGTGCCAGCGGGGGGACGGTCGGCTACAATGAGCAGTTCTTC.